The present TCR beta chain was sequenced within a study of cytomegalovirus exposure and HLA in healthy donors. The CDR3 has 11 residues. Germline lookup yields CDR1 LNHDA and CDR2 SQIVND (reference sequence). V was cut by 5 bases and J by 3 bases, with 4 bases left in between. 60 Vbeta and 13 Jbeta primers were used in PCR. Profiling relied on immunoSEQ multiplex PCR, and the TCRdb table lists in-frame clones only, not all of them. The table includes about 140,000 clones, about 74% detected once. This clone was detected once. Material: PBMCs. The chain has TRBV19 and TRBJ2-5; no firm D call. This TCR was sampled from a man aged 25-40 years in good health and CMV-seronegative. The DNA of the CDR3 is TGTGCCAGTAGTTCAAAAGAGACCCAGTACTTC. It is translated as CASSSKETQYF.